The T cell receptor beta chain under discussion was sequenced for a study of cytomegalovirus exposure and HLA in healthy donors (TCRdb year 2017). The study in broad terms: According to a later analysis, the 120 or so validation repertoires were produced on the same platform as the approximately 690 repertoires of the first cohort. The study was designed to test whether signatures of past pathogen exposure could be identified by cataloging public T cell receptors. In addition to the first cohort of 666 subjects, a separate validation cohort of 120 different subjects was used. The study combined high-throughput TCR immunosequencing, statistical association of individual TCRs with disease status, and machine learning to predict cytomegalovirus infection status. The investigation overall reported the following: The authors suggested that the approach could potentially be generalized to other disease states and immunological phenotypes. A few of the identified cytomegalovirus-associated TCR beta chains were confirmed in vitro to be specific for cytomegalovirus antigens. Across donors, most TCR sequences were observed very rarely, whereas some public TCRs were present in many individuals. In both the original and validation cohorts, the classifier was reported to diagnose cytomegalovirus status with high specificity and sensitivity. In a later analysis, TCRs clustered in the first cohort were found to also tend to co-occur in the roughly 120 validation repertoires, with roughly 93% of cluster scores above 0. A later analysis lacked HLA typing for the validation cohort, so it scored co-occurrence in that cohort across all 130 or so repertoires. A total of roughly 160 TCR beta chains were listed by the study as associated with cytomegalovirus.

In the case of this clone: No cognate antigen has been identified for it. No per-base quality is available; no much larger clone lies one base away.

CDR1 SGHAT and CDR2 FQNNGV are derived from the germline V gene. The CDR3 has 15 amino acids, counting the end cysteine and phenylalanine. Only CDR3 DNA is held: 45 bases, read in frame from base 1. Trimming costs V 1 base and J 2 bases, and their ends lie 11 bases apart. The donors were included in the validation cohort of 100 to 150 subjects, a group kept apart from the roughly 680-subject first cohort. Library preparation was by the immunoSEQ multiplex PCR assay. As for the authors' bioinformatics: A statistical classification framework was built for diagnosing cytomegalovirus status from the catalog of TCR beta chain sequences. This is the immuneACCESS table as TCRdb keeps it, with only in-frame sequences that have V and J called. A part of the clones is gone; compared with another copy, unresolved V genes explain less than half, and the rest is unexplained. The V and J calls and clone size are taken from that table; D and trimming were inferred from the DNA. The table for this sample lists around 150,000 clones; 80% to 90% of them were counted only once. 5.7% of the sample lies in the top ten.

Sequenced material: PBMCs. The TCR was taken from a woman aged 25 to 45 in good health and CMV-seronegative. The sequence links TRBV11-2 to TRBJ2-5; tentative D gene TRBD1, with 5 bases matching. The DNA is as follows: TGTGCCAGCAGCTTAGTTCTAGGACAACAAGAGACCCAGTACTTC. Translation gives CASSLVLGQQETQYF.